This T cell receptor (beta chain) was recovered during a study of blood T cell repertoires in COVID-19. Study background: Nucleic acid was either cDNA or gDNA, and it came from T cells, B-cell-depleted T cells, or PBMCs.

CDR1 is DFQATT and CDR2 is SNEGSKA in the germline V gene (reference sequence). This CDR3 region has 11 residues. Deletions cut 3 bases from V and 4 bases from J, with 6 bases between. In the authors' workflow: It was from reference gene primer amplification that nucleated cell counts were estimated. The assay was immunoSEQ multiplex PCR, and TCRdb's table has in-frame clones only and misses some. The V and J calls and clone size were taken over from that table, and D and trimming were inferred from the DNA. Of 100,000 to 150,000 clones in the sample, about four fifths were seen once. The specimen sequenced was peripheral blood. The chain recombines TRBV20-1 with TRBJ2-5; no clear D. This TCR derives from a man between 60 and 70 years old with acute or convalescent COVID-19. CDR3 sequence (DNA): TGCAGTGCTAGTAGCACAGAGACCCAGTACTTC. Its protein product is CSASSTETQYF.